Listed here are 13 T cell receptor beta chains from one sample, sequenced in a study of cytomegalovirus exposure and HLA in healthy donors. The PCR made use of 60 Vbeta and 13 Jbeta primers. The assay was immunoSEQ multiplex PCR, and TCRdb's table has in-frame clones only and misses some. In the table there are some 210,000 clones, about 72% of which are singletons. The sequenced material came from PBMCs. Receptors were obtained from a male donor in good health and CMV-seronegative.

This clone was counted only a few times. The chain employs TRBV5-1 and TRBJ1-3, with no clear D. This CDR3 region has 16 residues. V lost 0 bases to trimming and J lost 0 bases, with 10 bases between them. Per the germline V gene, CDR1 is SGHRS and CDR2 is YFSETQ. The CDR3 coding sequence is TGCGCCAGCAGCTTGGGAGCGTCTAACTCTGGAAACACCATATATTTT. This sequence encodes CASSLGASNSGNTIYF. The full variable domain, in which reference TRBV5-1 and TRBJ1-3 provide the parts outside the CDR3, is KAGVTQTPRYLIKTRGQQVTLSCSPISGHRSVSWYQQTPGQGLQFLFEYFSETQRNKGNFPGRFSGRQFSNSRSEMNVSTLELGDSALYLCASSLGASNSGNTIYFGEGSWLTVV.

The chain carries TRBV21-1 and TRBJ1-1; the D call of TRBD1 is as the table states it, not checked on the DNA. TRBV21-1 is a pseudogene locus. This CDR3 contains 15 residues. This chain's CDR3 is CASLDKGATNTEAFF. The CDR3 DNA follows: TGTGCCAGCCTCGACAAGGGGGCGACGAACACTGAAGCTTTCTTT.

The V and J genes are TRBV2 and TRBJ1-1, with D unresolved. V was shortened by 10 bases and J by 5 bases, with 11 bases between the two germline ends. There are 11 residues in the CDR3. CDR1 and CDR2 (germline): SNHLY, FYNNEI. The CDR3 DNA follows: TGTGCCACCAAATTACTGACTGAAGCTTTCTTT. It is translated as CATKLLTEAFF.

Only a few counts were recorded for this clone. The J gene is TRBJ1-1, the V gene TRBV5-3; D unresolved. TRBV5-3 is reported as an ORF; its role is uncertain. V was cut by 3 bases and J by 5 bases, with 8 bases left in between. The CDR3 is made up of 12 amino acids. Here the CDR3 DNA reads TGTGCCAGAAGCTATGGGGAGACTGAAGCTTTCTTT. Protein: CARSYGETEAFF.

This chain joins TRBV19 and TRBJ2-5; D may be TRBD1 (5 bases). CDR3 length: 13 amino acids. Germline CDR1 is LNHDA and CDR2 is SQIVND (reference sequence). V was trimmed by 6 bases and J by 5 bases, leaving 13 bases between them. The CDR3 reads CASRGRADETQYF. CDR3 coding DNA: TGTGCCAGTAGGGGGCGTGCGGACGAGACCCAGTACTTC. Combining the CDR3 with reference TRBV19 and TRBJ2-5 gives the whole variable domain DGGITQSPKYLFRKEGQNVTLSCEQNLNHDAMYWYRQDPGQGLRLIYYSQIVNDFQKGDIAEGYSVSREKKESFPLTVTSAQKNPTAFYLCASRGRADETQYFGPGTRLLVL.

CDR3: CASSQVAGGNIQYF. CDR3 sequence (DNA): TGCGCCAGCAGCCAAGTGGCAGGGGGGAACATTCAGTACTTC. V usage is TRBV4-1 and J usage is TRBJ2-4; tentative D call: TRBD1 (7 bases). The ends were cut back, 1 base at V and 7 bases at J, with 11 bases in the middle. The CDR3 runs to 14 residues. Germline CDR1 reads MGHRA; CDR2 reads YSYEKL.

This chain connects TRBV19 to TRBJ2-7; D uncertain. Trimming stripped 2 bases from V and 3 bases from J, with 11 bases between. Germline V CDR1 and CDR2: LNHDA, SQIVND (reference sequence). CDR3 size: 14 residues. The DNA of the CDR3 is TGTGCCAGTAGTATAAAATCTCCCCGCTACGAGCAGTACTTC. The encoded protein is CASSIKSPRYEQYF.

CDR3 sequence (DNA): TGTGCCAGCAGTTACCCCCCCCCACGGGATGAGCAGTTCTTC. The encoded protein is CASSYPPPRDEQFF. This chain joins TRBV6-5 and TRBJ2-1, with no clear D. The germline V gene encodes CDR1 MNHEY and CDR2 SVGAGI. CDR3 length equals 14 residues. V was cut by 2 bases and J by 8 bases, with 13 bases left in between.

The gene calls are TRBV6-5 and TRBJ2-5; D not certain. The germline V gene has CDR1 MNHEY and CDR2 SVGAGI. This CDR3 spans 14 amino acids. V was clipped by 0 bases and J by 2 bases, with 7 bases between them. The CDR3 nucleotides read TGTGCCAGCAGTTACTCGAGCCTGCAAGAGACCCAGTACTTC. This encodes CASSYSSLQETQYF.

J is TRBJ1-4 and V is TRBV28; 7 bases are a match to TRBD1. V shed 6 bases and J 7 bases; nucleotides not matched to a gene: 2. Germline V gene data show CDR1 as MDHEN and CDR2 as SYDVKM. The CDR3 covers 12 residues. The chain's CDR3 is CASRTGPEKLFF. The CDR3, as DNA: TGTGCCAGCAGGACAGGGCCTGAAAAACTGTTTTTT.

The chain carries TRBV19 and TRBJ2-5, with TRBD2 matching 7 bases. The CDR3 contains 15 residues. J was trimmed by 5 bases and V by 2 bases; bases with no gene match: 8. Germline V gives CDR1 LNHDA, CDR2 SQIVND (reference sequence). The CDR3: CASSIYPGEGETQYF. As DNA, the CDR3 is TGTGCCAGTAGTATATATCCGGGGGAGGGGGAGACCCAGTACTTC.

V gene TRBV27 combines with J gene TRBJ1-5; weak D call: TRBD1 (6 bases). V gave up 3 bases and J gave up 3 bases, with 9 bases separating them. Germline assignment: CDR1 MNHEY and CDR2 SMNVEV (reference sequence). The CDR3 loop spans 14 amino acids. In nucleotides, the CDR3 is TGTGCCAGCAGTTTGGGGGGGCCCAATCAGCCCCAGCATTTT. This codes for CASSLGGPNQPQHF.

The rearrangement uses TRBV14 and TRBJ1-2, with D perhaps matching TRBD1 (5 bases). This CDR3 has 15 residues. CDR1 and CDR2 (germline): SGHDN, FVKESK. Trimming stripped 2 bases from V and 4 bases from J, with 14 bases between. Here the CDR3 reads CASSQSSGTFYGYTF. CDR3 coding DNA: TGTGCCAGCAGCCAATCTTCCGGGACTTTCTATGGCTACACCTTC.